This record concerns one T cell receptor beta chain sequence. The sample originates from a study of blood T cell repertoires in COVID-19. This CDR3 has 15 residues. Assay used: immunoSEQ multiplex PCR; TCRdb lists only in-frame clones, some missing. The profile covers 150,000 to 200,000 clones, with roughly 76% appearing a single time and roughly 12% taken by the ten largest. J is TRBJ2-5 and V is TRBV12-1; whether TRBD2, the table's D call, matches the DNA was not checked. TRBV12-1 is flagged as a pseudogene. The clonotype originates from an elderly woman with COVID-19, enrolled during active disease. Sequenced material: peripheral blood. This CDR3 is CASSFMIAGKETQYF. The CDR3 region has the DNA TGTGCCAGCAGCTTTATGATAGCGGGGAAAGAGACCCAGTACTTC.